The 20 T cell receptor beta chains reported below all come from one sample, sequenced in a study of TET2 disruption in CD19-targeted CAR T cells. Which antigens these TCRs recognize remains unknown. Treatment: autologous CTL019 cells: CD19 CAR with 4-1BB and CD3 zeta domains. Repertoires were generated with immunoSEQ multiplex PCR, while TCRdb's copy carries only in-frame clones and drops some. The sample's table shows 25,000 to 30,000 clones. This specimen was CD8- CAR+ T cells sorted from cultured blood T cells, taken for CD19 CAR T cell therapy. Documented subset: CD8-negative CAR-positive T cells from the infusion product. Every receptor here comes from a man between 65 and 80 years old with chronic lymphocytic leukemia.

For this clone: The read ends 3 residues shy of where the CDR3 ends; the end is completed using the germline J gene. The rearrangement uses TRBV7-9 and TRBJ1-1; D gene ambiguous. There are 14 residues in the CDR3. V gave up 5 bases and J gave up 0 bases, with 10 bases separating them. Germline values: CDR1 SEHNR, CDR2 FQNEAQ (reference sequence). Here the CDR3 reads CASSRASMNTEAFF. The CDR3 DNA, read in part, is TGTGCCAGCAGCCGAGCATCTATGAACACTGAA.

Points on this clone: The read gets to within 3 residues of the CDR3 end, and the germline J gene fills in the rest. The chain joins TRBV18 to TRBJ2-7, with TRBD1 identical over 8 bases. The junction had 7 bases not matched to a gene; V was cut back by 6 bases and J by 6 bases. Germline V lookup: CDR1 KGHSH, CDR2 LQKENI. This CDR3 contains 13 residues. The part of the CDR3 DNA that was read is TGTGCCAGCTCTTCAGGGGGCTTTGGCGAG. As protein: CASSSGGFGE. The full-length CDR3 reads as CASSSGGFGEQYF. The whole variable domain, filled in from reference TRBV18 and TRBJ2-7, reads NAGVMQNPRHLVRRRGQEARLRCSPMKGHSHVYWYRQLPEEGLKFMVYLQKENIIDESGMPKERFSAEFPKEGPSILRIQQVVRGDSAAYFCASSSGGFGEQYFGPGTRLTVT.

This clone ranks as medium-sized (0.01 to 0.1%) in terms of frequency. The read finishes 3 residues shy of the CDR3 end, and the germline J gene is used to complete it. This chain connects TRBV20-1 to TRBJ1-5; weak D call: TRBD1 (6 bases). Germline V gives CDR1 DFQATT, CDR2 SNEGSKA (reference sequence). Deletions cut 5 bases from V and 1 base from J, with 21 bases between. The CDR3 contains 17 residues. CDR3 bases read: TGCAGTGCTCTTCAGGGGAAGCTCCCTGGGAGCAATCAGCCC. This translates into CSALQGKLPGSNQP. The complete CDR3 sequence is CSALQGKLPGSNQPQHF.

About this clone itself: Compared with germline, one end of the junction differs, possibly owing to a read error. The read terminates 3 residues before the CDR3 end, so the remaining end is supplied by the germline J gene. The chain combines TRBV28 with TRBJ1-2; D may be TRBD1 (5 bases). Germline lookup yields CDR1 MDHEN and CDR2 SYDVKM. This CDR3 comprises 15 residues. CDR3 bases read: TGTGCCAGCAGCTTATCTGACAGACCTGAGGGTGGC. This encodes CASSLSDRPEGG. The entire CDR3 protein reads CASSLSDRPEGGYTF.

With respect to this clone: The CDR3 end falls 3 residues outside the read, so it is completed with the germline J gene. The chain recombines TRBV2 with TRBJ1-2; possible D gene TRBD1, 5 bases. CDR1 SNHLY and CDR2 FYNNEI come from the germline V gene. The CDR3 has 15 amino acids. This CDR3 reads CASSDPGLPTYDYTF. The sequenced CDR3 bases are TGTGCCAGCAGTGATCCGGGACTGCCGACCTACGAC.

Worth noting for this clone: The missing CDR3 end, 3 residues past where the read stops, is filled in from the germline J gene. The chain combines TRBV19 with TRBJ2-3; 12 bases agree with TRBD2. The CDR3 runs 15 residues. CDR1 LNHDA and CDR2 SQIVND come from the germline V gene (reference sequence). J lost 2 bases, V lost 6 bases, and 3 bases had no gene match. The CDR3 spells CASSRLAGATDTQYF. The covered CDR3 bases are TGTGCCAGTAGCCGACTAGCGGGAGCCACAGATACG.

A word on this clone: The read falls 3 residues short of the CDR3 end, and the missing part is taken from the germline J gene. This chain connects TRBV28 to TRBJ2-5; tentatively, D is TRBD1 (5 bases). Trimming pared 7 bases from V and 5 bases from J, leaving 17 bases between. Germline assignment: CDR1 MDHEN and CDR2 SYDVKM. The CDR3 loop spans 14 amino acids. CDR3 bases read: TGTGCCAGCACCACCGTCAGGGCGGTGGAGACC. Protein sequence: CASTTVRAVET. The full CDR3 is CASTTVRAVETQYF.

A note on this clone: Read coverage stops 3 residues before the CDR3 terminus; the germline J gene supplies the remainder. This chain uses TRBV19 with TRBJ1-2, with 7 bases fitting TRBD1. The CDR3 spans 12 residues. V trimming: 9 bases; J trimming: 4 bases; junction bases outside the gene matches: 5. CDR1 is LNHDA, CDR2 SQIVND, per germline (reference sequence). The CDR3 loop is CASQGGGYGYTF. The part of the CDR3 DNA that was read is TGTGCCAGCCAAGGGGGCGGCTATGGC.

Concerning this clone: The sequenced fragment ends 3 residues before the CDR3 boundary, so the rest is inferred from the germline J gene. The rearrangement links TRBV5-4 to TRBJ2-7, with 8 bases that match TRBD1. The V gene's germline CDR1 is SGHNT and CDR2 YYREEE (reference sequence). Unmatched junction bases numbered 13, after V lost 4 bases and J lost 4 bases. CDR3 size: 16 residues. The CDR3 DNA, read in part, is TGTGCCAGCAGCGCCGGTGGTCGGCAGGGGGCGTACGAG. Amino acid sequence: CASSAGGRQGAYE. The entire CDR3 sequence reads CASSAGGRQGAYEQYF.

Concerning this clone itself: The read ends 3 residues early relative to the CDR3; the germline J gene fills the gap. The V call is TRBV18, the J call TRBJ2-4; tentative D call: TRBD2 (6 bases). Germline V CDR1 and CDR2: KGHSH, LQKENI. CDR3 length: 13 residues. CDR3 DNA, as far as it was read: TGTGCCAGCTCAGAACAGGCCGCCGGGGGT. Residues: CASSEQAAGG. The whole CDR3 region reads CASSEQAAGGQYF. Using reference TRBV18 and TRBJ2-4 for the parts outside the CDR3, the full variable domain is NAGVMQNPRHLVRRRGQEARLRCSPMKGHSHVYWYRQLPEEGLKFMVYLQKENIIDESGMPKERFSAEFPKEGPSILRIQQVVRGDSAAYFCASSEQAAGGQYFGAGTRLSVL.

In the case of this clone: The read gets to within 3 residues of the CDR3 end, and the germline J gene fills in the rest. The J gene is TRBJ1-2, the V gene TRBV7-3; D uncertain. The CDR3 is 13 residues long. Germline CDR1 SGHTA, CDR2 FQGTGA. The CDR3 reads CASSLDYTDTYTF. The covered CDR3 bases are TGTGCCAGCAGCTTAGACTACACAGATACC. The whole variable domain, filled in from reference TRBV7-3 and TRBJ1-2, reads GAGVSQTPSNKVTEKGKYVELRCDPISGHTALYWYRQSLGQGPEFLIYFQGTGAADDSGLPNDRFFAVRPEGSVSTLKIQRTERGDSAVYLCASSLDYTDTYTFGSGTRLTVV.

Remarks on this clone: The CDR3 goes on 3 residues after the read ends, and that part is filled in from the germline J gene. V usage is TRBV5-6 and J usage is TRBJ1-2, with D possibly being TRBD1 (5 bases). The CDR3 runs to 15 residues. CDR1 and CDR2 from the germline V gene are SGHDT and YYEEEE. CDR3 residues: CASSLQGSTYNDYTF. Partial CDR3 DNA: TGTGCCAGCAGCTTGCAGGGATCTACCTACAATGAC.

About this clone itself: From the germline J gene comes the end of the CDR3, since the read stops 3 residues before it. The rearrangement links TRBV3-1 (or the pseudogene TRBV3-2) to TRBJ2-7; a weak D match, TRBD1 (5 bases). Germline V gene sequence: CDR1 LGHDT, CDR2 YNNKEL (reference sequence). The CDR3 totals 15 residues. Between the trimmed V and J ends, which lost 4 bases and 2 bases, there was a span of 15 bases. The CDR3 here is CASSPGQNLPYEQYF. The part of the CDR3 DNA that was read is TGTGCCAGCAGCCCCGGACAAAACTTACCCTACGAG.

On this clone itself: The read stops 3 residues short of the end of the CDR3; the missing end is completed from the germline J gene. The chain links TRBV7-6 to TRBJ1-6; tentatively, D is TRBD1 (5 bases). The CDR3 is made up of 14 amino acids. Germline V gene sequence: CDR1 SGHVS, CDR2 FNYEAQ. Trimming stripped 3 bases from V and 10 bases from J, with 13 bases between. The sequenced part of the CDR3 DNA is TGTGCCAGCAGCTTGAAAGGGGCCGGCTCACCC. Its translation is CASSLKGAGSP. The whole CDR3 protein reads CASSLKGAGSPLHF.

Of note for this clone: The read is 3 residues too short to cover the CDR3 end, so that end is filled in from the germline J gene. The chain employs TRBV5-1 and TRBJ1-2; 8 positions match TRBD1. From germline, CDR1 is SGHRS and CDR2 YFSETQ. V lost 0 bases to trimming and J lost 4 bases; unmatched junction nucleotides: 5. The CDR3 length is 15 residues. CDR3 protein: CASSLGTGPPYGYTF. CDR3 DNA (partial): TGCGCCAGCAGCTTGGGGACAGGGCCGCCCTATGGC.

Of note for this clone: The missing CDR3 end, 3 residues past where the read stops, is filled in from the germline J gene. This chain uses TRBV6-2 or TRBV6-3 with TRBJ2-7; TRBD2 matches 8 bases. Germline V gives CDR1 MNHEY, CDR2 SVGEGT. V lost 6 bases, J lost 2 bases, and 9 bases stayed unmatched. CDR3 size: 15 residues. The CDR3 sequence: CASSASGLGAYEQYF. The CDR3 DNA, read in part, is TGTGCCAGCAGCGCTTCGGGACTAGGGGCCTACGAG.

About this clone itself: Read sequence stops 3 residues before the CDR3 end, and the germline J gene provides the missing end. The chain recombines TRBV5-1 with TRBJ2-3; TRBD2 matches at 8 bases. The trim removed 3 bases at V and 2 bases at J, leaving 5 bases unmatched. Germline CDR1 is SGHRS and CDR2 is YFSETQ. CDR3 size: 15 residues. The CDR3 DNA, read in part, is TGCGCCAGCAGCTCGCAGACTAGCGTCACAGATACG. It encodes CASSSQTSVTDT. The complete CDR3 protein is CASSSQTSVTDTQYF. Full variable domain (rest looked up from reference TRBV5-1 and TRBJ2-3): KAGVTQTPRYLIKTRGQQVTLSCSPISGHRSVSWYQQTPGQGLQFLFEYFSETQRNKGNFPGRFSGRQFSNSRSEMNVSTLELGDSALYLCASSSQTSVTDTQYFGPGTRLTVL.

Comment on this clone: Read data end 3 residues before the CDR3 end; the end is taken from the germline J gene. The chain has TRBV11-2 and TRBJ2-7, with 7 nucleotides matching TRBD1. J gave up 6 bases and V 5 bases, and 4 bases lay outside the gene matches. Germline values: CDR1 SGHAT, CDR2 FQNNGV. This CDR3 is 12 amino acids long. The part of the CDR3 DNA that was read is TGTGCCAGCAGCCCAGACAGGGTCGAG. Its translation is CASSPDRVE. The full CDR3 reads CASSPDRVEQYF.

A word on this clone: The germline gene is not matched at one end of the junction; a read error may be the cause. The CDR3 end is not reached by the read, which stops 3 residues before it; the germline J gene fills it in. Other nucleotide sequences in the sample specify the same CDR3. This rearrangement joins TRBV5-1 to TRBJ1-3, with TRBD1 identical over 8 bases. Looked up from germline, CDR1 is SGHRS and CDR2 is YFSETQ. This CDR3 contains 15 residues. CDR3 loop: CASSDGTGTGNTIYF. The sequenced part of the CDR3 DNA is TGCGCCAGCAGCGATGGGACAGGAACTGGAAACACT. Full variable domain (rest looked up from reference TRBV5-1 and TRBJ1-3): KAGVTQTPRYLIKTRGQQVTLSCSPISGHRSVSWYQQTPGQGLQFLFEYFSETQRNKGNFPGRFSGRQFSNSRSEMNVSTLELGDSALYLCASSDGTGTGNTIYFGEGSWLTVV.

The sequenced part of the CDR3 DNA is TGTGCCAGCAGCCGAGGACTAGTGGGGAATGAG. As protein: CASSRGLVGNE. The whole CDR3 sequence is CASSRGLVGNEQFF. This rearrangement joins TRBV7-2 to TRBJ2-1, with TRBD2 matching over 7 bases. The sequenced fragment ends 3 residues before the CDR3 boundary, so the rest is inferred from the germline J gene. The V and J ends lost 5 bases and 7 bases, in that order; junction bases with no gene match: 8. This CDR3 has 14 residues. The germline V gene has CDR1 SGHTA and CDR2 FQGNSA.